These T cell receptor beta chains were read from a single sample in a study of shared clonotypes between healthy human individuals. This table comes from immunoSEQ multiplex PCR, and its TCRdb copy is limited to in-frame clones, with some not included. The sample has about 490,000 clones; 76% are singletons. Sequenced material: PBMCs. These receptors originate from a woman aged 40 to 49 in good health. Some clones in this sample may be carry-over from other donors' samples. Each CDR3 is given with its conserved first and last residue. Fields, in order: D gene, CDR3 length, J gene, V gene, CDR3 protein. D genes are given only for firm matches.

.	15	TRBJ1-5	TRBV12-5	CASGLGGASNQPQHF
.	14	TRBJ1-2	TRBV6-1	CASSGAENGYGYTF
.	14	TRBJ1-3	TRBV19	CASSNQVSGNTIYF
TRBD1	14	TRBJ2-7	TRBV28	CASSWDREMYEQYF
.	12	TRBJ2-7	TRBV6-1	CASSEGGFEQYF
TRBD1	15	TRBJ2-7	TRBV7-7	CASSFRQGRSYEQYF
.	14	TRBJ2-3	TRBV6-4	CASSDKGGTDTQYF
.	19	TRBJ1-1	TRBV7-3	CASSSPAMDMQSFNTEAFF
TRBD1	14	TRBJ2-7	TRBV11-2	CASSSGQGVREQYF
.	16	TRBJ2-6	TRBV5-1	CASSRTSLGGANVLTF
.	15	TRBJ2-6	TRBV4-2	CASSQDWGEANVLTF
TRBD1	15	TRBJ2-2	TRBV28	CASHSNRGQGGELFF
.	14	TRBJ2-7	TRBV11-2	CASSLQAHSYEQYF
TRBD2	18	TRBJ2-3	TRBV4-1	CASSQGETSGIVTDTQYF
.	15	TRBJ1-3	TRBV11-3	CASSSRAGDGNTIYF
TRBD2	15	TRBJ2-7	TRBV4-1	CASSDREGVFYEQYF
.	16	TRBJ2-2	TRBV9	CASSVYGGLNTGELFF
.	16	TRBJ1-2	TRBV28	CASSLNSGQANYGYTF
TRBD2	14	TRBJ2-1	TRBV7-9	CASSFGASGNEQFF
.	14	TRBJ1-2	TRBV28	CASSFTGTTDGYTF
.	15	TRBJ2-2	TRBV5-1	CASTRTQANTGELFF
TRBD2	14	TRBJ2-5	TRBV7-3	CASSLAGGRETQYF
.	11	TRBJ2-1	TRBV6-5	CASSQGIEQFF
.	13	TRBJ2-2	TRBV15	CATSSTLTGELFF
.	13	TRBJ1-1	TRBV12-5	CASGWGANTEAFF
.	12	TRBJ1-1	TRBV29-1	CSVLIGSTEAFF
TRBD2	15	TRBJ2-1	TRBV10-3	CAISRTSGRGDEQFF
.	21	TRBJ2-4	TRBV14	CASSQDRLGTRVSRAKNIQYF
TRBD1	14	TRBJ1-1	TRBV18	CASSPGQARTEAFF
TRBD2	18	TRBJ2-1	TRBV11-2	CASSRAAGVGGGYNEQFF
TRBD2	16	TRBJ2-6	TRBV18	CASSPPGGFGANVLTF
TRBD2	14	TRBJ2-7	TRBV18	CASSPLAGEGEQYF
.	14	TRBJ2-7	TRBV5-1	CASSFSQGRYEQYF
.	15	TRBJ2-6	TRBV7-3	CASSSPNSGANVLTF
TRBD1	16	TRBJ2-3	TRBV6-6	CASSYPPDRATDTQYF
.	12	TRBJ1-1	TRBV5-1	CASSSPGLEAFF
.	14	TRBJ2-3	TRBV28	CASIRRGSTDTQYF
.	14	TRBJ2-7	TRBV6-1	CASSEKEGPYEQYF
TRBD2	14	TRBJ2-2	TRBV10-3	CATATSGGTGELFF
TRBD1	16	TRBJ1-3	TRBV18	CASSLSGQGAGNTIYF
.	14	TRBJ1-1	TRBV28	CASSPQGWGTEAFF
.	13	TRBJ2-7	TRBV21-1	CATRLQIAYEQYF
.	16	TRBJ1-4	TRBV2	CASSEVGGGADEKLFF
.	13	TRBJ1-2	TRBV10-3	CAISEGYNYGYTF
TRBD1	14	TRBJ2-7	TRBV15	CATSAGQGGNEQYF
.	18	TRBJ2-6	TRBV30	CAWSQTGAMGSGANVLTF
.	14	TRBJ2-1	TRBV2	CASIRQIYYNEQFF
TRBD1	15	TRBJ2-1	TRBV5-1	CASSWTGLAYNEQFF